Sequencing of this T cell receptor (beta chain) was carried out in a study of control samples from healthy donors and cancer patients. Assay: immunoSEQ multiplex PCR; the TCRdb copy retains only in-frame clones and omits some. This table holds about 65,000 clones, approximately 90% found once. With 6 bases clipped from V and 2 bases from J, the junction kept 4 bases outside the gene matches. The germline V gene has CDR1 SNHLY and CDR2 FYNNEI. This CDR3 spans 14 amino acids. Sequencing was performed on PBMCs. The genes are TRBV2 and TRBJ1-3; 7 nucleotides align to TRBD1. This TCR came from a woman aged 45-60 years with colorectal cancer. CDR3: CASSLTGTGNTIYF. CDR3 bases: TGTGCCAGCAGCCTGACAGGGACTGGAAACACCATATATTTT.